Given below is one TCR beta chain in context. No antigen is known for it. Unique molecular identifiers featured in each of the TCR beta cDNA libraries. The T cell input of roughly 0.9 to 11 million gave approximately 500,000 cDNA molecules. TCRdb processed the PCR reads anew with MiXCR; each CDR3 protein has one entry. The sample consists of fewer than 850,000 distinct CDR3 sequences, approximately 30% of them appearing once. This entry is derived from a study of post-analysis software for immune sequencing data. Overall study context: As for disease course, relapsing-remitting, secondary progressive and progressive-relapsing multiple sclerosis were all included.

Study-level results: Patients carried roughly five TRBV segments more frequently than controls did, and TRBV5-6, TRBV5-1 and TRBV20-1 were among them. Under F measure analysis, samples from one preparation batch co-clustered strongly. Significantly lower normalized Chao1 diversity was found in patients with multiple sclerosis relative to controls.

Unmatched junction bases numbered 14, after V lost 6 bases and J lost 7 bases. The germline V gene encodes CDR1 MDHEN and CDR2 SYDVKM. The CDR3 loop spans 15 amino acids. The sequencing input was blood. The sequence came from a girl aged 5-17 years with multiple sclerosis. The chain combines TRBV28 with TRBJ1-2, with 7 bases aligning to TRBD1. CDR3 sequence: CASSATGALGSGYTF. The CDR3 DNA reads TGTGCCAGCAGCGCCACAGGGGCCCTGGGGTCTGGCTACACCTTC.